This TCR beta chain was documented in a study of cytomegalovirus exposure and HLA in healthy donors. 60 Vbeta and 13 Jbeta primers were used in PCR. Produced via immunoSEQ multiplex PCR; TCRdb's table is partial and in-frame only. Found here are around 75,000 clones; the top ten clones hold approximately 15%. The sample was PBMCs. This TCR derives from a man aged 45-60 years in good health and CMV-seropositive.

The CDR3 DNA sequence: TGTGCCAGCAGCTTGAGGCGGGGGAGCTCCTACAATGAGCAGTTCTTC. As protein: CASSLRRGSSYNEQFF. This rearrangement joins TRBV5-6 to TRBJ2-1; 7 bases fit TRBD2. The CDR3 runs 16 residues. Trimming removed 1 base from V and 0 bases from J; junction bases left unmatched: 4. CDR1 is SGHDT and CDR2 is YYEEEE in the germline V gene.